This T cell receptor (beta chain) was identified during a study of cytomegalovirus exposure and HLA in healthy donors. Regarding the study as a whole: Cytomegalovirus-associated TCR beta chains were listed, numbering 164.

Germline values: CDR1 SQVTM, CDR2 ANQGSEA. The junction had 5 bases not matched to a gene; V was cut back by 7 bases and J by 7 bases. The CDR3 is made up of 14 amino acids. This clone was seen only a few times. Its cognate antigen is unknown. The PCR was carried out with 60 Vbeta primers and 13 Jbeta primers. Assay used: immunoSEQ multiplex PCR; TCRdb lists only in-frame clones, some missing. Here the sample spans 90,000 to 120,000 clones, around 9.1% being singletons. What was sequenced was PBMCs. The sequence came from a man aged 35-49 years in good health and CMV-seropositive. The chain combines TRBV29-1 with TRBJ2-1, with TRBD2 matching over 15 bases. CDR3: CSEWTSGRGNEQFF. The CDR3 DNA sequence: TGCAGCGAGTGGACTAGCGGGAGGGGAAATGAGCAGTTCTTC.